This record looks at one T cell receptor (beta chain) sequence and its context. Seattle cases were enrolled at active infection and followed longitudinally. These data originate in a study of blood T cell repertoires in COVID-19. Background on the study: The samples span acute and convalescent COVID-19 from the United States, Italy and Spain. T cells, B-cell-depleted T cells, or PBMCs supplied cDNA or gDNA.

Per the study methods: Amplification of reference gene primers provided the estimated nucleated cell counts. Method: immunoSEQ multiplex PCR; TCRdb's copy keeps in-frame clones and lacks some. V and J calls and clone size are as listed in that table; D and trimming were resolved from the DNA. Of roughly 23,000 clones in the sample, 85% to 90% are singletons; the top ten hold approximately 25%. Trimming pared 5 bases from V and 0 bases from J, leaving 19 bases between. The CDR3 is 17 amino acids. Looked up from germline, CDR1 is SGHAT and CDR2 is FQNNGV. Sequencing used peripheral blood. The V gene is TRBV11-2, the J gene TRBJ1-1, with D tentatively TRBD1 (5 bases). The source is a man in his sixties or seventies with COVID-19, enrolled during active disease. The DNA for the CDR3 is TGTGCCAGCAGCCCCCCAACGCGAAAAGGGGTGAACACTGAAGCTTTCTTT. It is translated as CASSPPTRKGVNTEAFF.